This TCR beta chain is drawn from a study of control samples from healthy donors and cancer patients. Trimming stripped 4 bases from V and 2 bases from J, with 15 bases between. CDR3 length: 15 amino acids. Germline lookup yields CDR1 MNHEY and CDR2 SVGEGT. This clone has only one observation. TCRdb keeps only in-frame clones here, not all; method: immunoSEQ multiplex PCR. The sample has some 28,000 clones, about 86% seen once. The rearrangement joins TRBV6-2 or TRBV6-3 to TRBJ2-7; a weak D match, TRBD2 (6 bases). The receptor comes from a woman aged 40 to 49 with lung cancer. The sequencing input was PBMCs. CDR3 nucleotides: TGTGCCAGCAGTTCGGGACTCCGAGGCACCTACGAGCAGTACTTC. Amino acid sequence: CASSSGLRGTYEQYF.